A selection of T cell receptor beta chains follows, all from one sample in a study of PD-L1 blockade in urothelial cancer. Clones were sequenced by immunoSEQ multiplex PCR, and TCRdb holds only the in-frame ones, with some missing. The sample yields approximately 35,000 clones, about a third seen once. Sequencing used tumor tissue, obtained before atezolizumab (anti-PD-L1) treatment. The origin of the receptors is a man aged 55 to 69 with urothelial cancer. Each CDR3 is given with its conserved first and last residue. D genes are given only for firm matches. Only some rows state a clone size, as once, few, many or a class for expanded clones.

V	J	size	D	CDR3	DNA
TRBV14	TRBJ2-7	few	NA	CASSQEIEQYF	TGTGCCAGCAGCCAAGAGATAGAGCAGTACTTC
TRBV11-3	TRBJ1-5	many	NA	CASSFRDTNQPQHF	TGTGCCAGCAGCTTCCGGGACACCAATCAGCCCCAGCATTTT
TRBV6-8	TRBJ2-1	few	TRBD2	CASSYGAGRPNEQFF	TGTGCCAGCAGTTACGGAGCGGGAAGGCCCAATGAGCAGTTCTTC
TRBV15	TRBJ2-3	NA	TRBD2	CATSKASGLTDTQYF	TGTGCCACCAGCAAGGCTAGCGGACTTACAGATACGCAGTATTTT
TRBV29-1	TRBJ2-1	NA	TRBD2	CSGTPGLATNEQFF	TGCAGCGGAACTCCGGGACTAGCGACCAATGAGCAGTTCTTC
TRBV11-3	TRBJ1-3	NA	NA	CASSGGQLDSGNTIYF	TGTGCCAGCAGTGGGGGCCAGCTGGATTCTGGAAACACCATATATTTT
TRBV6-8	TRBJ1-3	few	NA	CASSYSYRTGNTIYF	TGTGCCAGCAGTTACTCGTACAGGACTGGAAACACCATATATTTT
TRBV11-3	TRBJ1-5	many	NA	CASGPGEPAIQPQHF	TGTGCCAGCGGGCCGGGGGAGCCCGCCATACAGCCCCAGCATTTT
TRBV19	TRBJ2-3	NA	TRBD1	CASTGRGQEDTQYF	TGTGCCAGTACCGGCAGGGGGCAGGAAGATACGCAGTATTTT
TRBV14	TRBJ1-4	NA	TRBD1	CASSQLQGVGEKLFF	TGTGCCAGCAGCCAGCTACAGGGGGTGGGTGAAAAACTGTTTTTT
TRBV18	TRBJ2-2	NA	TRBD2	CASSPTRTSGNTGELFF	TGTGCCAGCTCACCAACGCGTACTAGCGGGAACACCGGGGAGCTGTTTTTT
TRBV30	TRBJ1-4	few	TRBD1	CAWSPQGADEKLFF	TGTGCCTGGAGTCCACAGGGGGCGGATGAAAAACTGTTTTTT
TRBV6-8	TRBJ2-2	NA	NA	CASSTGVTSNTGELFF	TGTGCCAGCAGTACCGGGGTCACGAGTAACACCGGGGAGCTGTTTTTT
TRBV6-8	TRBJ2-7	NA	NA	CASSDTRRLSPSYEQYF	TGTGCCAGCAGTGATACGCGGAGGCTGAGCCCCTCCTACGAGCAGTACTTC
TRBV12-5	TRBJ1-2	few	NA	CASTATGGGYGYTF	TGTGCCAGCACCGCTACAGGAGGCGGCTATGGCTACACCTTC
TRBV6-7	TRBJ2-7	NA	NA	CASSVADEYEQYF	TGTGCCAGCAGTGTCGCCGACGAATACGAGCAGTACTTC
TRBV28	TRBJ1-5	NA	NA	CASSFQGNQPQHF	TGTGCCAGCAGTTTCCAGGGGAATCAGCCCCAGCATTTT
TRBV25-1	TRBJ2-1	NA	TRBD2	CASSILTSGMKNEQFF	TGTGCCAGCAGTATCCTGACTAGCGGGATGAAGAATGAGCAGTTCTTC
TRBV5-1	TRBJ1-3	NA	TRBD1	CASSREGAEGNTIYF	TGCGCCAGCAGCAGGGAGGGGGCTGAAGGAAACACCATATATTTT
TRBV14	TRBJ2-1	NA	NA	CASSRGLYNEQFF	TGTGCCAGCAGCCGAGGACTTTACAATGAGCAGTTCTTC
TRBV11-3	TRBJ2-2	few	NA	CASSFPRGAFTGELFF	TGTGCCAGCAGCTTCCCCCGAGGGGCCTTCACCGGGGAGCTGTTTTTT
TRBV28	TRBJ1-4	NA	NA	CASRKTSATNEKLFF	TGTGCCAGCAGAAAAACCTCTGCAACTAATGAAAAACTGTTTTTT
TRBV18	TRBJ1-2	few	NA	CASSPGRKNYGYTF	TGTGCCAGCTCGCCGGGACGGAAAAACTATGGCTACACCTTC
TRBV29-1	TRBJ2-5	NA	NA	CSVDLAIKETQYF	TGCAGCGTTGATCTAGCGATTAAAGAGACCCAGTACTTC
TRBV19	TRBJ1-2	NA	TRBD1	CASSIALQGVGYTF	TGTGCCAGTAGTATAGCCCTACAGGGGGTAGGCTACACCTTC
TRBV12-5	TRBJ2-2	NA	NA	CASTPRQGELFF	TGTGCCAGCACTCCCCGGCAGGGGGAGCTGTTTTTT
TRBV6-8	TRBJ2-6	many	NA	CASSYSSSGANVLTF	TGTGCCAGCAGTTACTCCAGCTCTGGGGCCAACGTCCTGACTTTC
TRBV6-8	TRBJ2-7	NA	NA	CASRDAGGYEQYF	TGTGCCAGCAGGGACGCTGGGGGCTACGAGCAGTACTTC
TRBV11-3	TRBJ2-7	many	TRBD1	CASSRSQGDYEQYF	TGTGCCAGCAGCCGGAGCCAGGGGGATTACGAGCAGTACTTC
TRBV5-1	TRBJ2-2	once	NA	CASSIGTTTGELFF	TGCGCCAGCAGCATCGGGACAACAACCGGGGAGCTGTTTTTT
TRBV19	TRBJ2-3	NA	NA	CASSPGSTDTQYF	TGTGCCAGTAGTCCGGGCAGCACAGATACGCAGTATTTT
TRBV12-5	TRBJ1-3	NA	TRBD1	CASGLVAVGTGSGNTIYF	TGTGCTAGTGGTTTGGTCGCCGTGGGGACAGGGTCTGGAAACACCATATATTTT
TRBV19	TRBJ2-2	few	NA	CASSRTALGTGELFF	TGTGCCAGTAGTAGGACTGCCCTGGGAACCGGGGAGCTGTTTTTT
TRBV11-3	TRBJ1-2	NA	TRBD1	CASSSRQGGNYGYTF	TGTGCCAGCAGCTCTCGACAGGGGGGTAACTATGGCTACACCTTC
TRBV19	TRBJ1-1	NA	NA	CASRIEGGGTEAFF	TGTGCCAGTAGGATAGAGGGGGGAGGCACTGAAGCTTTCTTT
TRBV19	TRBJ1-1	few	NA	CASSRDLLGEAFF	TGTGCCAGTAGTCGGGACCTTTTGGGTGAAGCTTTCTTT
TRBV6-8	TRBJ1-2	NA	NA	CASSLGFFGYGYTF	TGTGCCAGCAGTTTAGGGTTTTTCGGCTATGGCTACACCTTC
TRBV28	TRBJ2-7	few	NA	CASSPLTDFYEQYF	TGTGCCAGCAGTCCGCTTACAGATTTCTACGAGCAGTACTTC
TRBV12-5	TRBJ1-6	few	TRBD1	CASTFGQGLNSPLHF	TGTGCCAGCACCTTCGGACAGGGGCTTAATTCACCCCTCCACTTT
TRBV9	TRBJ2-1	NA	TRBD1	CASSPRDRYNEQFF	TGTGCCAGCAGCCCCAGGGACAGATACAATGAGCAGTTCTTC
TRBV10-3	TRBJ2-7	many	NA	CAISESLDQGEQYF	TGTGCCATCAGTGAGTCTCTGGATCAAGGCGAGCAGTACTTC
TRBV5-1	TRBJ1-1	NA	NA	CASSWDNGGPEAFF	TGCGCCAGCAGCTGGGACAATGGGGGACCTGAAGCTTTCTTT
TRBV1	TRBJ1-2	few	NA	CASSQGQGPRYGYTF	TGCGCCAGCAGCCAAGGACAGGGGCCCCGCTATGGCTACACCTTC
TRBV18	TRBJ2-7	NA	NA	CASSRQSSYEQYF	TGTGCCAGCTCGCGACAGAGCTCCTACGAGCAGTACTTC
TRBV9	TRBJ1-2	many	NA	CASSVGSDSRGVGYTF	TGTGCCAGCAGCGTAGGGTCCGACAGCCGAGGAGTGGGCTACACCTTC
TRBV28	TRBJ1-2	few	TRBD1	CASKLEGQGASGYTF	TGTGCCAGCAAATTGGAAGGACAGGGGGCGTCCGGCTACACCTTC
TRBV19	TRBJ1-4	NA	NA	CASSTWTQANEKLFF	TGTGCCAGTAGTACCTGGACGCAAGCTAATGAAAAACTGTTTTTT
TRBV5-8	TRBJ2-2	NA	NA	CASRGRINTGELFF	TGTGCCAGCAGGGGACGCATAAACACCGGGGAGCTGTTTTTT
TRBV11-3	TRBJ1-5	few	TRBD1	CASSPQGQGSQPQHF	TGTGCCAGCAGCCCACAGGGGCAGGGATCCCAGCCCCAGCATTTT
TRBV19	TRBJ1-5	NA	NA	CASSIGAVSLSNQPQHF	TGTGCCAGTAGTATAGGGGCAGTTTCTCTCAGCAATCAGCCCCAGCATTTT
TRBV18	TRBJ1-6	once	TRBD1	CASSPPGQPYSPLHF	TGTGCCAGCTCACCCCCGGGACAGCCTTATTCACCCCTCCACTTT